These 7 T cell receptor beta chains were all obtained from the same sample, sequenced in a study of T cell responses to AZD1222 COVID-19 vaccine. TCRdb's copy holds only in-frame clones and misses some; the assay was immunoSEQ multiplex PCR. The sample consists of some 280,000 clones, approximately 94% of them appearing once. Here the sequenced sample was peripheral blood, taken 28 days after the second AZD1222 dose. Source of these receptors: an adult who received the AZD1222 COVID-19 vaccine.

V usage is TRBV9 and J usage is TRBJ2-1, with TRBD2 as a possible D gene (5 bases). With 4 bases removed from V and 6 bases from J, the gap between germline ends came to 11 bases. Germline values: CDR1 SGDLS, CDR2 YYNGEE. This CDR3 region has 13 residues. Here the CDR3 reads CASSLLAGNEQFF. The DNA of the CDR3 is TGTGCCAGCAGCCTTCTAGCTGGCAATGAGCAGTTCTTC.

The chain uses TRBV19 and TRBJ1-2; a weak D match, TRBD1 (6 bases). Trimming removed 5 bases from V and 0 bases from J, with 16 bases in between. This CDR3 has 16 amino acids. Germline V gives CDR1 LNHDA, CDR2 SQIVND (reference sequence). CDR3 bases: TGTGCCAGTAGTCTTCGGACAGTAGCTTCTAACTATGGCTACACCTTC. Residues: CASSLRTVASNYGYTF. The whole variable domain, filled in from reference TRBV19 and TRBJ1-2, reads DGGITQSPKYLFRKEGQNVTLSCEQNLNHDAMYWYRQDPGQGLRLIYYSQIVNDFQKGDIAEGYSVSREKKESFPLTVTSAQKNPTAFYLCASSLRTVASNYGYTFGSGTRLTVV.

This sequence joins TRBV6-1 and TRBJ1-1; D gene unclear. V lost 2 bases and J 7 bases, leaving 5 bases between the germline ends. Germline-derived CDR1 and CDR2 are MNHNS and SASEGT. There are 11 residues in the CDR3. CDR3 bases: TGTGCCAGCAGTGAATATGTTGAAGCTTTCTTT. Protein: CASSEYVEAFF.

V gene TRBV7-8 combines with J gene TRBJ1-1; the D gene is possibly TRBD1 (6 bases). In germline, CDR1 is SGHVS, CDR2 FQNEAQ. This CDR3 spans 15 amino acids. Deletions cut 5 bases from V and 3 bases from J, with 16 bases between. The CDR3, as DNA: TGTGCCAGCAGCGGGGGGCGGACAGCCTACACTGAAGCTTTCTTT. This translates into CASSGGRTAYTEAFF. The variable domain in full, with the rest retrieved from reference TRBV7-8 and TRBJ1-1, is GAGVSQSPRYKVAKRGQDVALRCDPISGHVSLFWYQQALGQGPEFLTYFQNEAQLDKSGLPSDRFFAERPEGSVSTLKIQRTQQEDSAVYLCASSGGRTAYTEAFFGQGTRLTVV.

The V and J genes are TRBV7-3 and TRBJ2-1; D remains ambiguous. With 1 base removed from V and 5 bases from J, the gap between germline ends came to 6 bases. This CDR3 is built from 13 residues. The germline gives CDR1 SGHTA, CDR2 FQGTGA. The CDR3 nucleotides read TGTGCCAGCAGCTTAAGAACTGACAATGAGCAGTTCTTC. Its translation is CASSLRTDNEQFF.

The chain's CDR3 is CASSPRGGYGYTF. The CDR3 DNA is TGTGCCAGCAGCCCAAGGGGGGGTTATGGCTACACCTTC. The chain employs TRBV7-8 and TRBJ1-2, with D maybe TRBD1 (6 bases). The CDR3 consists of 13 residues. Trimming removed 5 bases at V and 5 bases at J, with 12 bases between. The V gene's germline CDR1 is SGHVS and CDR2 FQNEAQ. The variable domain in full, completed from reference TRBV7-8 and TRBJ1-2, reads GAGVSQSPRYKVAKRGQDVALRCDPISGHVSLFWYQQALGQGPEFLTYFQNEAQLDKSGLPSDRFFAERPEGSVSTLKIQRTQQEDSAVYLCASSPRGGYGYTFGSGTRLTVV.

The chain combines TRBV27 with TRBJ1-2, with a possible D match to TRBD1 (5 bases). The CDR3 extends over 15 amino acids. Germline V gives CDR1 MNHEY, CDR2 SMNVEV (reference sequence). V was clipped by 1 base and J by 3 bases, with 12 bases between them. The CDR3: CASSLFQGDYYGYTF. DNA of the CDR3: TGTGCCAGCAGTTTATTCCAGGGCGATTACTATGGCTACACCTTC.